The 13 T cell receptor beta chains below all came from one sample that was sequenced in a study of T cells in Graves' hyperthyroidism and ophthalmopathy. Amplified TCR beta CDR3 regions derived from RNA transcripts. TCR CDR3 regions were first amplified by RT-PCR with HTBI primers. From the multiplex PCR reads, TCRdb called clonotypes with MiXCR, one entry per CDR3 protein. The table shows roughly 570,000 distinct CDR3 sequences, with around 14% occurring only once. The sequenced material came from blood. The receptor set was obtained from a woman younger than 45 with Graves' hyperthyroidism.

Ten or more counts support this clonotype. The chain recombines TRBV27 with TRBJ2-1, with D tentatively TRBD2 (6 bases). The CDR3 length is 15 residues. Trimming took off 4 bases at V and 10 bases at J, with 20 bases between the two ends. Germline V lookup: CDR1 MNHEY, CDR2 SMNVEV (reference sequence). The CDR3 DNA follows: TGTGCCAGCAGTTCCTCGGGAGAGGGGAGCGCGGAGCAGTTCTTC. Translation: CASSSSGEGSAEQFF.

The J gene is TRBJ1-6, the V gene TRBV18, with a weak D call TRBD1 (6 bases). Deletions cut 3 bases from V and 6 bases from J, with 15 bases between. The CDR3 is 16 residues long. The germline CDR1 and CDR2 sequences are KGHSH and LQKENI. The CDR3 loop reads CASSPYREPLNSPLHF. The CDR3 DNA follows: TGTGCCAGCTCACCCTACAGGGAGCCCCTTAATTCACCCCTCCACTTT. Drawing the rest from reference TRBV18 and TRBJ1-6, the complete variable domain is NAGVMQNPRHLVRRRGQEARLRCSPMKGHSHVYWYRQLPEEGLKFMVYLQKENIIDESGMPKERFSAEFPKEGPSILRIQQVVRGDSAAYFCASSPYREPLNSPLHFGNGTRLTVT.

This clonotype was detected many times. The chain has TRBV30 and TRBJ2-3; D not certain. V was clipped by 4 bases and J by 0 bases, with 11 bases between them. Germline CDR1 and CDR2: GTSNPN and SVGIG (reference sequence). This CDR3 has 14 residues. The CDR3 spells CAWKTALSTDTQYF. CDR3 DNA sequence: TGTGCCTGGAAGACGGCATTAAGCACAGATACGCAGTATTTT.

This clonotype has only a few counts. The chain combines TRBV6-6 with TRBJ1-4; D might be TRBD1 (5 bases). Germline-derived CDR1 and CDR2 are MNHNY and SVGAGI (reference sequence). Trimming removed 0 bases at V and 5 bases at J, with 10 bases between. The CDR3 covers 15 residues. CDR3 sequence: CASSYSGVLNEKLFF. In DNA form, the CDR3 reads TGTGCCAGCAGTTACTCAGGGGTCCTCAATGAAAAACTGTTTTTT.

This clonotype was seen repeatedly, ten times or more. The rearrangement joins TRBV2 to TRBJ2-7; 10 nucleotides agree with TRBD1. This CDR3 has 14 residues. Unmatched junction bases numbered 12, after V lost 10 bases and J lost 6 bases. CDR1 SNHLY and CDR2 FYNNEI come from the germline V gene. The CDR3 nucleotides are TGTGCCATACTAGGTGTGACAGGGGGCCTCGAGCAGTACTTC. As protein: CAILGVTGGLEQYF. Full variable domain (rest looked up from reference TRBV2 and TRBJ2-7): EPEVTQTPSHQVTQMGQEVILRCVPISNHLYFYWYRQILGQKVEFLVSFYNNEISEKSEIFDDQFSVERPDGSNFTLKIRSTKLEDSAMYFCAILGVTGGLEQYFGPGTRLTVT.

The chain couples TRBV5-1 to TRBJ2-2, with 8 bases aligning to TRBD1. The CDR3 spans 15 residues. After removal of 4 bases from V and 1 base from J, the junction contained 3 bases not matched to a gene. Germline V gene sequence: CDR1 SGHRS, CDR2 YFSETQ. CDR3 residues: CASSPGGLNTGELFF. CDR3 in DNA: TGCGCCAGCAGCCCAGGGGGCTTGAACACCGGGGAGCTGTTTTTT.

Many counts were recorded for this clonotype. The chain uses TRBV11-2 and TRBJ2-6, with 15 bases fitting TRBD2. The V and J ends lost 5 bases and 4 bases, in that order; junction bases with no gene match: 6. Per germline, CDR1 SGHAT and CDR2 FQNNGV. The CDR3 loop spans 18 amino acids. The CDR3 DNA sequence: TGTGCCAGCAGCGGACTAGCGGGAGGGCCTTACGGGGCCAACGTCCTGACTTTC. Encoded protein: CASSGLAGGPYGANVLTF. Full variable domain (missing parts from reference TRBV11-2 and TRBJ2-6): EAGVAQSPRYKIIEKRQSVAFWCNPISGHATLYWYQQILGQGPKLLIQFQNNGVVDDSQLPKDRFSAERLKGVDSTLKIQPAKLEDSAVYLCASSGLAGGPYGANVLTFGAGSRLTVL.

This clonotype occurred many times. The gene calls are TRBV6-1 and TRBJ2-7; 8 bases align to TRBD1. The germline gives CDR1 MNHNS, CDR2 SASEGT. J was trimmed by 7 bases and V by 4 bases; bases with no gene match: 9. This CDR3 has 14 residues. The CDR3 DNA reads TGTGCCAGCAGTGGGACAGGGCCGGCCCGGGAGCAGTACTTC. This translates into CASSGTGPAREQYF.

The chain couples TRBV20-1 to TRBJ2-7; TRBD2 aligns across 7 bases. This CDR3 spans 14 amino acids. CDR1 and CDR2 (germline): DFQATT, SNEGSKA (reference sequence). The V and J ends lost 0 bases and 2 bases, in that order; junction bases with no gene match: 4. Here the CDR3 reads CSARDGGVTYEQYF. The CDR3 nucleotides are TGCAGTGCTAGAGATGGGGGGGTGACCTACGAGCAGTACTTC.

This clonotype was seen a handful of times. V usage is TRBV24-1 and J usage is TRBJ2-1; 9 bases match TRBD2. The CDR3 is 15 residues long. J lost 4 bases, V lost 3 bases, and 3 bases had no gene match. Germline lookup yields CDR1 KGHDR and CDR2 SFDVKD. The CDR3 bases are TGTGCCACCAGTGATGAGCTAGCGGGATACAATGAGCAGTTCTTC. Amino acids: CATSDELAGYNEQFF.

The chain employs TRBV27 and TRBJ2-2; D gene uncertain. Germline CDR1 MNHEY, CDR2 SMNVEV (reference sequence). V shed 5 bases and J shed 4 bases, with 11 bases lying between them. CDR3 length equals 14 residues. The CDR3 sequence: CASSDYVRTGELFF. The CDR3 region has the DNA TGTGCCAGCAGTGATTATGTTCGCACCGGGGAGCTGTTTTTT.

This clonotype occurred a few times. This chain joins TRBV7-9 and TRBJ2-2; D is unclear. The CDR3 extends over 14 amino acids. Germline values: CDR1 SEHNR, CDR2 FQNEAQ (reference sequence). The ends were cut back, 1 base at V and 6 bases at J, with 9 bases in the middle. The CDR3 reads CASSLEWEAGELFF. The CDR3 DNA reads TGTGCCAGCAGCTTAGAATGGGAAGCCGGGGAGCTGTTTTTT.

Many counts were recorded for this clonotype. The CDR3 loop reads CSAVPVGTVNTEAFF. The CDR3 nucleotides read TGCAGTGCCGTTCCCGTAGGGACAGTGAACACTGAAGCTTTCTTT. The chain is built from TRBV20-1 and TRBJ1-1; TRBD1 aligns across 7 bases. Unmatched junction bases numbered 10, after V lost 6 bases and J lost 0 bases. The CDR3 runs 15 residues. CDR1 DFQATT and CDR2 SNEGSKA come from the germline V gene (reference sequence).